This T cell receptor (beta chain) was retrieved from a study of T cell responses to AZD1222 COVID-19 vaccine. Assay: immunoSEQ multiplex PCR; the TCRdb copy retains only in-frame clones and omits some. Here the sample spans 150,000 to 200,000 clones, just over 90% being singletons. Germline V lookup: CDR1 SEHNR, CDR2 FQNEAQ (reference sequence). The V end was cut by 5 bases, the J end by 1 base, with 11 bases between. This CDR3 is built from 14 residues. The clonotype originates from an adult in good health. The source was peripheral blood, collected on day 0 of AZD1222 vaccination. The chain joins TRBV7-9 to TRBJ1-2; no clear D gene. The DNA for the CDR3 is TGTGCCAGCAGCCCCAGGACGGGTAACTATGGCTACACCTTC. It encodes CASSPRTGNYGYTF.